This T cell receptor (beta chain) was sequenced in a study of blood T cell repertoires in COVID-19. Germline V gene data show CDR1 as SGHAT and CDR2 as FQNNGV. The CDR3 extends over 15 amino acids. V lost 1 base, J lost 2 bases, and 12 bases lay in between. Produced via immunoSEQ multiplex PCR; TCRdb's table is partial and in-frame only. The table records around 140,000 clones, roughly 88% of them present only once. Sequenced material: peripheral blood. This TCR derives from a human donor in a cohort sampled during active COVID-19. This chain uses TRBV11-2 with TRBJ2-7; no firm D call. The CDR3 is CASSLGMRKPYEQYF. The CDR3 nucleotides read TGTGCCAGCAGCTTAGGAATGCGAAAGCCCTACGAGCAGTACTTC.